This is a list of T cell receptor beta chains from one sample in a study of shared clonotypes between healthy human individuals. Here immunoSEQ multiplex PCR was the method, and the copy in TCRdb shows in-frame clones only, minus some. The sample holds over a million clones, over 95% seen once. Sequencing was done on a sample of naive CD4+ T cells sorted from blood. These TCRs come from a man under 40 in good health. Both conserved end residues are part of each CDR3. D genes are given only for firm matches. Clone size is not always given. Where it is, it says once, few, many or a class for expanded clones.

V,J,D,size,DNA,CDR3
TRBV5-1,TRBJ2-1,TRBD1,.,TGCGCCAGCAGCCGACAGGGCCAAAACAATGAGCAGTTCTTC,CASSRQGQNNEQFF
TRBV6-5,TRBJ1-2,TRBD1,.,TGTGCCAGCAGTTTGAGACAGGGCCCCGGCTACACCTTC,CASSLRQGPGYTF
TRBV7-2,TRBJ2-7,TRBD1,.,TGTGCCAGCAGCTTACTGGGACAGGTCTACGAGCAGTACTTC,CASSLLGQVYEQYF
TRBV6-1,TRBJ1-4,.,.,TGTGCCAGCAGTGCAACAGGTGCAACTAATGAAAAACTGTTTTTT,CASSATGATNEKLFF
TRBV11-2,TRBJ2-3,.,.,TGTGCCAGCAGCTTATCCGCACCGTCGGCTGCAGATACGCAGTATTTT,CASSLSAPSAADTQYF
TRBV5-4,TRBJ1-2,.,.,TGTGCCAGCAGCTTGGAGTTGGGAGGTTACTATGGCTACACCTTC,CASSLELGGYYGYTF
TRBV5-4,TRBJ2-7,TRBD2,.,TGTGCCAGCAGCAAAGGACTAGCGGGAGGGTACGAGCAGTACTTC,CASSKGLAGGYEQYF
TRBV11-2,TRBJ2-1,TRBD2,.,TGTGCCAGCAGCTTAGTAGTTTCTAGCGGGAGGTTTAATGAGCAGTTCTTC,CASSLVVSSGRFNEQFF
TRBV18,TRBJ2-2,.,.,TGTGCCAGCTCACCACGTACGCTTTGGGGAGCGAACACCGGGGAGCTGTTTTTT,CASSPRTLWGANTGELFF
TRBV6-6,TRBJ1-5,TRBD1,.,TGTGCCAGCAGGGACAGGGTGGATAGCAATCAGCCCCAGCATTTT,CASRDRVDSNQPQHF
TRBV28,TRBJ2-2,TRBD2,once,TGTGCCAGTAAGGTTTCTAGCGGGAGTCAGTCCGGGGAGCTGTTTTTT,CASKVSSGSQSGELFF
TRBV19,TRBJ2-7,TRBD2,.,TGTGCCAGTAGTTTCAGCGGGAACACCTACGAGCAGTACTTC,CASSFSGNTYEQYF
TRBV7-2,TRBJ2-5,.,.,TGTGCCAGCAGCTTCTCAGGGCTCCAAGAGACCCAGTACTTC,CASSFSGLQETQYF
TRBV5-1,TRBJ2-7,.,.,TGCGCCAGCAAGCTCGCAGCGGTACATTCCTACGAGCAGTACTTC,CASKLAAVHSYEQYF
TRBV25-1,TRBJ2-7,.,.,TGTGCCAGCAGTGCCCCTGGGATCTACGAGCAGTACTTC,CASSAPGIYEQYF
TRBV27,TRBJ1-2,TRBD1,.,TGTGCCAGCAGTTTATCGAACACGGGACAGCCGTGGTTTGGCTACACCTTC,CASSLSNTGQPWFGYTF
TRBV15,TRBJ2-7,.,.,TGTGCCACCAGCAGAGCGGGCGGCTCCTACGAGCAGTACTTC,CATSRAGGSYEQYF
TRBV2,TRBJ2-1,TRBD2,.,TGTGCCAGCAGTGCCGGGGGGAGGGGCGGACGTTCTGGGGAGCAGTTCTTC,CASSAGGRGGRSGEQFF
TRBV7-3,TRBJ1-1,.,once,TGTGCCAGCAGCTTAAAACGGAACACTGAAGCTTTCTTT,CASSLKRNTEAFF
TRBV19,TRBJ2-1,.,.,TGTGCCAGTAGTCTGGGGTCTGAGCAGTTCTTC,CASSLGSEQFF
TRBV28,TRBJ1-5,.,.,TGTGCCAGCAGTCTGGGGGGGTGGAATCAGCCCCAGCATTTT,CASSLGGWNQPQHF
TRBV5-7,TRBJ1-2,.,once,TGTGCCAGCAGCCTAACTCTCTATGGCTACACCTTC,CASSLTLYGYTF
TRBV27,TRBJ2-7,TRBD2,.,TGTGCCAGCAGTTCCTTCGGACTAGCGGCCCCCTACGAGCAGTACTTC,CASSSFGLAAPYEQYF
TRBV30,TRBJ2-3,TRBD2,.,TGTGCCTGGAGTGTTCCATCGGGAGGGCTCACAGATACGCAGTATTTT,CAWSVPSGGLTDTQYF
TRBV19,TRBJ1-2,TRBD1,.,TGTGCCAGTAGTTTACTGGGACAGGGGGCCTATGGCTACACCTTC,CASSLLGQGAYGYTF